These T cell receptor beta chains were read from a single sample in a study of blood T cell repertoires in COVID-19. Produced via immunoSEQ multiplex PCR; TCRdb's table is partial and in-frame only. The data contain 340,000 or so clones, 70% to 90% of them singletons. Material: PBMCs or T cells enriched from blood (not recorded which). The receptors stem from a woman in her 40s with acute COVID-19. Both conserved end residues are trimmed from each CDR3. Clone sizes are given selectively: once, few, many, or a class where the clone is expanded.

size: -; J: TRBJ1-2; V: TRBV24-1; CDR3: ATSEAGLYYGYT
size: -; J: TRBJ1-6; V: TRBV11-2; CDR3: ASSWENSPLH
size: -; J: TRBJ2-6; V: TRBV7-2; CDR3: ASSFVSGANVLT
size: -; J: TRBJ2-7; V: TRBV5-6; CDR3: ASSLRLGEQY
size: -; J: TRBJ1-6; V: TRBV10-3; CDR3: AISSFVAGQGSSPLH
size: -; J: TRBJ1-6; V: TRBV28; CDR3: ASSLADRRNSPLH
size: -; J: TRBJ2-6; V: TRBV7-8; CDR3: ASSLLPGNSGANVLT
size: -; J: TRBJ2-7; V: TRBV6-1; CDR3: ASSDIIGAYEQY
size: -; J: TRBJ1-2; V: TRBV27; CDR3: ASSLVGGRGDGYT
size: -; J: TRBJ2-2; V: TRBV6-2/TRBV6-3; CDR3: ASSYSNTQGGFNTGELF
size: -; J: TRBJ1-4; V: TRBV6-5; CDR3: ASSQGAGGNEKLF
size: -; J: TRBJ1-1; V: TRBV14; CDR3: ASSQDRDTEAF
size: once; J: TRBJ2-1; V: TRBV19; CDR3: ASRGTGRRDNYNEQF
size: once; J: TRBJ2-4; V: TRBV5-4; CDR3: ASSLSGAGDIQY